This section outlines one T cell receptor beta chain sequence together with its context. The antigen is not known. Every patient was affected by relapse after autologous stem cell transplantation, while exposure to brentuximab vedotin was not uniform. The data derive from a study of PD-1 blockade in classical Hodgkin lymphoma. Study-level background: Patients were administered nivolumab (3 mg/kg intravenously) every 2 weeks.

This CDR3 is built from 15 residues. V was clipped by 2 bases and J by 7 bases; unmatched bases: 5. Germline CDR1 reads MDHEN; CDR2 reads SYDVKM. Here immunoSEQ multiplex PCR was the method, and the copy in TCRdb shows in-frame clones only, minus some. The data hold over 90,000 clones, with 89% observed a single time. Study conclusions and caveats: By cycle point C4D1, TCR diversity had risen significantly in CD4+ cells (but not CD8+ cells). At baseline, newly diagnosed patients reportedly showed less TCR diversity than healthy donors.

The J gene is TRBJ1-5, the V gene TRBV28, with 10 bases matching TRBD1. Sequencing was performed on peripheral blood mononuclear cells (PBMCs), taken before the second cycle of nivolumab. This receptor was taken from a human donor with classical Hodgkin lymphoma. For the CDR3, the DNA is TGTGCCAGCAGTTTAGGTGACAGGGGGCGGCAGCCCCAGCATTTT. This codes for CASSLGDRGRQPQHF.